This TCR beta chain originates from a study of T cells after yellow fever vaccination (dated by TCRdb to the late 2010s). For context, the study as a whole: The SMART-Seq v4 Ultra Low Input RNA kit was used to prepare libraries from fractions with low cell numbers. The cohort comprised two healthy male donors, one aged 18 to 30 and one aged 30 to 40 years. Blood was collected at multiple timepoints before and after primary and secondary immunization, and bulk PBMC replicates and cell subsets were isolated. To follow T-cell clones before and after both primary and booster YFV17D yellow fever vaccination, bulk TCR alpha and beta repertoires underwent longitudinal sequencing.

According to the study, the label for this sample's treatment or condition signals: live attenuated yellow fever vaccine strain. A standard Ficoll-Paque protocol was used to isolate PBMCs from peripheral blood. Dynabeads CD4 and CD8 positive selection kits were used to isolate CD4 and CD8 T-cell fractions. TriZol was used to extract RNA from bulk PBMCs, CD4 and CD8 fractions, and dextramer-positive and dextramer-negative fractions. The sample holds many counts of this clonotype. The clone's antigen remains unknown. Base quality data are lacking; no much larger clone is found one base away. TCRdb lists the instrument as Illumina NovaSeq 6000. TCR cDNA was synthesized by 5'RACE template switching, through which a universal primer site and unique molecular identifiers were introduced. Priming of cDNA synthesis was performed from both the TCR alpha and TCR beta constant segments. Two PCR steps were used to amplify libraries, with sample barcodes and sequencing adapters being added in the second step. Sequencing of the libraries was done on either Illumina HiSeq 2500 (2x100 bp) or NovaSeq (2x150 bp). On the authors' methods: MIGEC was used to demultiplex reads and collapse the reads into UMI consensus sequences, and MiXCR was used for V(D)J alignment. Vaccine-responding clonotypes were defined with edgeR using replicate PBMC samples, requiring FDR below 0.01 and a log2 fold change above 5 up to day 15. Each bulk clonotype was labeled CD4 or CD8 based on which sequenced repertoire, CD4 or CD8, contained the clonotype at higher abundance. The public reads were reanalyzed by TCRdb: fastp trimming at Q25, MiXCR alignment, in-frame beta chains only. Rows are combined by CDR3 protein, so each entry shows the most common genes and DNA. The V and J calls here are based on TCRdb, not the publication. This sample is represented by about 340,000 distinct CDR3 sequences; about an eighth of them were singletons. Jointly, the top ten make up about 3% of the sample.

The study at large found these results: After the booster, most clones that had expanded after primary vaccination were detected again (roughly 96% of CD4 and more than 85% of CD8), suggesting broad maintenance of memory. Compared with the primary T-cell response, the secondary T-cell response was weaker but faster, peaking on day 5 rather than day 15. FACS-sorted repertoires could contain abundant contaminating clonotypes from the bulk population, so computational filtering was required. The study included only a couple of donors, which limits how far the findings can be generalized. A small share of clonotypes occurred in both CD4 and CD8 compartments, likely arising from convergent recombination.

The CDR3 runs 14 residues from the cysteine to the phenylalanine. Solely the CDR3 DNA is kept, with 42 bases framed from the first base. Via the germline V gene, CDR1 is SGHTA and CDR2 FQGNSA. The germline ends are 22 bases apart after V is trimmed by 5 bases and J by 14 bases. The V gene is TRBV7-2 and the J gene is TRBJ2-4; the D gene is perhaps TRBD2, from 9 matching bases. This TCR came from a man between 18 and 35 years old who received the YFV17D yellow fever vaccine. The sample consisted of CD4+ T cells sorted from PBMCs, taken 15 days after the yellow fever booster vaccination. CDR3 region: CASSPQGASGVEYF. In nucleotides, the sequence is TGTGCCAGCAGCCCCCAGGGGGCTAGCGGGGTCGAGTACTTC.